The following is a T cell receptor (beta chain) sequence with its context. It lacks a known antigen. No base quality information exists; no much larger clone differs at one position. Explained via the paper, the time point label denotes: after dendritic cell vaccination, including at tumor progression/relapse. Patients were selected on the basis of adequate residual fresh-frozen tumor tissue and more than two years of available survival data. An isocitrate dehydrogenase mutation was not carried by any of the glioblastoma patients, although molecular status was otherwise variable. PBMC were collected before vaccination, two weeks after the third vaccination, and at tumor progression when it occurred. The Qiagen DNeasy Blood extraction Kit was used to extract genomic DNA. TCRB CDR3 regions were amplified from approximately 2 ug genomic DNA, or all available DNA if less, using the immunoSEQ assay. For multiplex PCR, 60 forward primers for TCR V beta segments and 13 reverse primers for J beta segments were used. To estimate reads per starting template, synthetic control templates were spiked into each sample at limiting dilution. The Illumina HiSeq System generated sequencing reads of 87 bp. Processing in the source paper ran as follows. PCR and sequencing errors were removed by a nearest neighbor algorithm that merged closely related sequences. TCR overlap was measured as the percentage of unique tumor TCR beta sequences that were also present in the peripheral blood of the same patient. Not all clones reach the TCRdb copy of this immuneACCESS table, which keeps in-frame sequences only. Checked studies attribute under half of the gap to unresolved V genes and leave the rest unexplained. That table furnishes V, J and clone size, whereas the DNA furnished D and trimming. Present in this sample are roughly 50,000 clones, about 89% of which were seen just once. The leading ten clones occupy around 5% of the sample.

Spanning cysteine to phenylalanine, the CDR3 consists of 12 amino acids. The only DNA kept is the CDR3, 36 bases in frame from the first base. The germline V gene gives CDR1 as MDHEN and CDR2 as SYDVKM. V gives up 3 bases and J gives up 0 bases, and the segment between their germline ends measures 3 bases. This record belongs to a study of glioma-infiltrating T cells after dendritic cell vaccination (dated by TCRdb to between 2015 and 2016). Background on the whole study: The cohort comprised around 15 glioblastoma patients from Phase I and II dendritic cell vaccination trials, 9 newly diagnosed and 6 with recurrent disease. TCR sequencing metrics, including TIL content and tumor-blood repertoire overlap, were correlated with survival after dendritic cell vaccination. In glioblastoma patients vaccinated with dendritic cells, deep sequencing of TCR beta CDR3 regions served to measure tumor-infiltrating lymphocyte content and to compare repertoires between tumor and blood. Each patient was given three intradermal dendritic cell vaccine injections, spaced two weeks apart, in the arm below the axilla. The vaccine consisted of monocyte-derived dendritic cells cultured less than 9 days with IL-4 and GM-CSF, then pulsed overnight with autologous tumor lysate. Between 2003 and 2012, patients were given autologous tumor lysate-pulsed dendritic cell vaccination.

Study-wide conclusions, independent of this receptor: The cohort was small and heterogeneous, few patients had complete blood and tumor sets, and even fewer had initial-recurrent tumor pairs. TCR clonality showed no direct relationship with survival, which suggests that a diverse polyclonal response may be important. The three-group TCR overlap response model was described as speculative and requiring prospective validation. After dendritic cell vaccination, a higher estimated pretreatment TIL content predicted longer time to progression and overall survival.

The sequence was collected from a human donor with glioblastoma. This specimen was blood, taken after dendritic cell vaccination. The chain is assembled from TRBV28 and TRBJ2-7; no D gene can be assigned with confidence. CDR3 loop: CASSFSSYEQYF. The DNA is TGTGCCAGCAGTTTTAGCTCCTACGAGCAGTACTTC.